The entry below gives a single TCR beta chain sequence along with its context. Different DNA sequences within this sample yield the same CDR3. Using immunoSEQ multiplex PCR, the repertoire was profiled, and TCRdb retains in-frame clones only, with some absent. The sample includes 55,000 to 90,000 clones, around 90% of them seen just once. These data originate in a study of blood T cell repertoires in COVID-19. Germline CDR1 reads LGHDT; CDR2 reads YNNKEL (reference sequence). Trimming took off 3 bases at V and 0 bases at J, with 9 bases between the two ends. The CDR3 contains 14 residues. V gene TRBV3-1 (or the pseudogene TRBV3-2) combines with J gene TRBJ2-7; a possible D gene is TRBD2 (5 bases). This receptor was identified in a human donor in a cohort sampled during active COVID-19. Sequenced sample: peripheral blood. The CDR3 here is CASSQRESSYEQYF. The CDR3 DNA reads as TGTGCCAGCAGCCAGAGGGAGAGCTCCTACGAGCAGTACTTC.